This T cell receptor (beta chain) was recovered during a study of T-cell memory formation after mild COVID-19. The CDR3 has 17 residues. CDR1 is MGHRA, CDR2 YSYEKL, per germline. The V segment lost 3 bases and the J segment 6 bases; nucleotides outside the gene matches: 13. MiXCR, run by TCRdb on the 5' RACE reads, gives a single entry per CDR3 protein. The sample yields tens of thousands of distinct CDR3 sequences, roughly 25% seen once. The specimen was PBMCs or a T cell subset sorted from them (not recorded which). The clonotype comes from a man aged 18 to 30 who had mild COVID-19 (a few samples of this study predate the infection). Cell type and time point are not known. The chain has TRBV4-1 and TRBJ1-5; 8 bases match TRBD1. The CDR3 is CASSHESNQGAGQPQHF. As DNA, the CDR3 is TGCGCCAGCAGCCACGAATCCAACCAGGGGGCAGGTCAGCCCCAGCATTTT.